Shown below are 3 T cell receptor beta chains from a single sample sequenced in a study of control samples from healthy donors and cancer patients. The protocol was immunoSEQ multiplex PCR, while the TCRdb copy is restricted to in-frame clones and leaves out a portion. This repertoire shows 150,000 to 200,000 clones, around 89% found once; its top ten account for 1.3% to 1.5%. The specimen was blood. The receptor set was obtained from a woman aged 45-60 years in good health.

The genes are TRBV5-4 and TRBJ2-5; D is ambiguous. Germline V CDR1 and CDR2: SGHNT, YYREEE (reference sequence). Trimming shortened V by 4 bases and J by 5 bases, and 6 bases separated the two germline ends. The CDR3 length is 11 residues. CDR3: CASSPGETQYF. CDR3 nucleotides: TGTGCCAGCAGCCCCGGGGAGACCCAGTACTTC.

Only a few counts were recorded for this clone. The chain links TRBV16 to TRBJ1-1, with D unclear. The CDR3 extends over 12 amino acids. V lost 4 bases and J 8 bases, leaving 11 bases between the germline ends. In germline, CDR1 is KGHSY, CDR2 FQNENV. The chain's CDR3 is CASSPLGPEAFF. CDR3 DNA sequence: TGTGCCAGCAGCCCACTTGGGCCCGAAGCTTTCTTT.

The rearrangement links TRBV29-1 to TRBJ1-2, with 7 bases that match TRBD1. This CDR3 contains 14 residues. The junction had 4 bases not matched to a gene; V was cut back by 3 bases and J by 0 bases. Germline V gene data show CDR1 as SQVTM and CDR2 as ANQGSEA. The CDR3 bases are TGCAGCGTTGAGGTTGACAGGGCTAACTATGGCTACACCTTC. Translation: CSVEVDRANYGYTF.